The 9 T cell receptor beta chains given below trace back to one sample, sequenced in a study of PD-1 blockade in classical Hodgkin lymphoma. Time point meaning: cycle 4 day 1 (C4D1), after more than five weeks of nivolumab. Every patient relapsed after autologous stem cell transplantation, and brentuximab vedotin exposure varied. Magnetic negative selection served to purify CD4+ T cells out of PBMCs that had been thawed. Assay: immunoSEQ multiplex PCR; the TCRdb copy retains only in-frame clones and omits some. This sample has approximately 20,000 clones, with less than 85% found just once. The sequencing here drew on CD4+ T cells from blood, taken before the fourth cycle of nivolumab. The receptors shown here come from a human donor with classical Hodgkin lymphoma.

The chain employs TRBV18 and TRBJ2-3, with TRBD1 as a possible D gene (7 bases). Trimming cost V 4 bases and J 3 bases, with 14 bases left between them. The CDR3 is 15 amino acids. Germline CDR1 reads KGHSH; CDR2 reads LQKENI. CDR3 region: CASSRDRAGTDTQYF. CDR3 DNA sequence: TGTGCCAGCTCACGCGACAGGGCGGGAACAGATACGCAGTATTTT.

The gene calls are TRBV27 and TRBJ2-7; 8 positions match TRBD1. This CDR3 has 14 residues. In germline, CDR1 is MNHEY, CDR2 SMNVEV (reference sequence). The V and J ends lost 3 bases and 3 bases, in that order; junction bases with no gene match: 4. This CDR3 reads CASSLTGVNYEQYF. The CDR3 bases are TGTGCCAGCAGTTTGACAGGGGTTAACTACGAGCAGTACTTC.

The CDR3 coding sequence is TGTGCCAGCAGCCAAGATCCGACGGGTTCGGGGGGAAACACCATATATTTT. Its translation is CASSQDPTGSGGNTIYF. V usage is TRBV4-2 and J usage is TRBJ1-3; the D is unclear. The V end lost 0 bases, the J end lost 4 bases, and 16 bases lay between the germline ends. The V gene's germline CDR1 is LGHNA and CDR2 YNFKEQ. The CDR3 totals 17 residues.

This clone was found a few times. The J gene is TRBJ2-7, the V gene TRBV14, with TRBD1 as a possible D gene (6 bases). CDR3 length: 15 residues. CDR1 is SGHDN and CDR2 is FVKESK in the germline V gene. The ends were cut back, 1 base at V and 3 bases at J, with 13 bases in the middle. The CDR3 DNA reads TGTGCCAGCAGCCAAGGGTCGGGACAAAACTACGAGCAGTACTTC. The encoded protein is CASSQGSGQNYEQYF. Looking up the rest from reference TRBV14 and TRBJ2-7 gives the full variable domain: EAGVTQFPSHSVIEKGQTVTLRCDPISGHDNLYWYRRVMGKEIKFLLHFVKESKQDESGMPNNRFLAERTGGTYSTLKVQPAELEDSGVYFCASSQGSGQNYEQYFGPGTRLTVT.

The chain employs TRBV4-1 and TRBJ2-5, with 10 bases matching TRBD2. The J call is doubtful: the DNA matches TRBJ2-7 better. CDR1 MGHRA and CDR2 YSYEKL come from the germline V gene. The CDR3 is 16 amino acids. DNA of the CDR3: TGCGCCAGCAGCCAAAGTCTAGCGGGAGTTGGCTACGAGCAGTACTTC. Translating gives CASSQSLAGVGYEQYF.

V is TRBV19 and J is TRBJ2-1, with 12 bases lining up with TRBD1. V gave up 3 bases and J gave up 8 bases; unmatched junction bases: 8. The germline V gene has CDR1 LNHDA and CDR2 SQIVND (reference sequence). This CDR3 region has 16 residues. The CDR3 DNA is TGTGCCAGTAGTATCTTGGGACAGGGGGCGTTCGATGAGCAGTTCTTC. As protein: CASSILGQGAFDEQFF.

The rearrangement links TRBV6-5 to TRBJ2-7, with TRBD1 as a possible D gene (6 bases). The germline gives CDR1 MNHEY, CDR2 SVGAGI. Between the trimmed V and J ends, which lost 5 bases and 4 bases, there was a span of 12 bases. The CDR3 has 13 amino acids. The CDR3: CASSTDSPYEQYF. The DNA for the CDR3 is TGTGCCAGCAGTACGGACAGCCCTTACGAGCAGTACTTC.

This chain links TRBV7-9 with TRBJ1-2; D gene ambiguous. Trimming stripped 5 bases from V and 2 bases from J, with 18 bases between. The CDR3 is 16 amino acids. Per germline, CDR1 SEHNR and CDR2 FQNEAQ (reference sequence). As DNA, the CDR3 is TGTGCCAGCAGCGCAAACGGAGGGATGGGGAACTATGGCTACACCTTC. The encoded protein is CASSANGGMGNYGYTF.

The chain's CDR3 is CASSIAPLTEAFF. DNA for the CDR3: TGTGCCAGTAGTATAGCGCCGCTCACTGAAGCTTTCTTT. The chain links TRBV19 to TRBJ1-1; no clear D. There are 13 residues in the CDR3. Germline CDR1 is LNHDA and CDR2 is SQIVND (reference sequence). Trimming took off 1 base at V and 4 bases at J, with 7 bases between the two ends.